This TCR beta chain is from a study of human T cells and chemical hapten exposure. As for time point: healthy volunteer bleed at 6 weeks. Unseparated into fractions, whole blood served as the source from which total RNA was extracted. The CDR3 has 13 residues. CDR1 is MNHEY and CDR2 is SMNVEV in the germline V gene (reference sequence). Trimming removed 3 bases from V and 7 bases from J; junction bases left unmatched: 4. In the library, unique molecular identifiers were attached to individual cDNA molecules. The authors' processing: A per-sample median of roughly 97,000 TCRs was observed, with a range of 23,224 to 690,600. TCRdb reanalysed the RACE reads using MiXCR and keeps one entry per CDR3 protein. These V and J calls are TCRdb output, not the study's own analysis. This sample has 65,000 to 95,000 distinct CDR3 sequences, with around 9.3% found just once. In its sample, this clonotype was seen a few times. What it binds is not known.

Study-level results: Following DPC sensitization, TCRs present above 1 in 1000 frequency showed no change.

This clonotype was obtained from a female donor in good health. Some clones in this sample may be carry-over from other donors' samples. The chain has TRBV27 and TRBJ1-1, with 8 bases matching TRBD1. What was sequenced was whole blood. Here the CDR3 DNA reads TGTGCCAGCAGTTTTCGGACAGGGAGTGAAGCTTTCTTT. Its protein is CASSFRTGSEAFF.